The 23 T cell receptor beta chains below all came from one sample that was sequenced in a study of Graves' ophthalmopathy and Graves' hyperthyroidism. TCR beta CDR3 amplification used RNA transcripts. HTBI primers were employed in first-round RT-PCR, then a second-round multiplex PCR followed. TCRdb re-derived calls from the multiplex PCR reads in MiXCR, one entry per CDR3 protein. The sample carries over 150,000 distinct CDR3 sequences, over 35% recorded once. The source material was peripheral blood. The receptors come from a woman between 40 and 55 years old with Graves' ophthalmopathy.

The chain recombines TRBV12-3 or TRBV12-4 with TRBJ1-2, with 11 bases identical to TRBD1. The junction had 4 bases not matched to a gene; V was cut back by 3 bases and J by 4 bases. The CDR3 has 15 residues. The CDR3, as DNA: TGTGCCAGCAGTTTGCGGACAGGGGGCGTCTATGGCTACACCTTC. Protein: CASSLRTGGVYGYTF.

The table lists this clonotype with many counts. The rearrangement uses TRBV20-1 and TRBJ2-2, with no clear D. There are 14 residues in the CDR3. V lost 3 bases, J lost 5 bases, and 13 bases lay in between. Germline lookup yields CDR1 DFQATT and CDR2 SNEGSKA (reference sequence). The CDR3 region has the DNA TGCAGTGCTAGTAGTCACCCAACGACCGGGGAGCTGTTTTTT. Protein product: CSASSHPTTGELFF.

The rearrangement joins TRBV6-5 to TRBJ2-5; D perhaps matches TRBD2 (6 bases). The CDR3 is made up of 15 amino acids. V lost 0 bases, J lost 2 bases, and 10 bases lay in between. Per germline, CDR1 MNHEY and CDR2 SVGAGI. The CDR3 sequence is CASSYSGSLQETQYF. Here the CDR3 DNA reads TGTGCCAGCAGTTACTCCGGGAGCCTTCAAGAGACCCAGTACTTC.

The DNA of the CDR3 is TGTGCCAGCAGCTTCGGAACAGGGATCAGCTCTGGAAACACCATATATTTT. It encodes CASSFGTGISSGNTIYF. The rearrangement links TRBV11-2 to TRBJ1-3; the D gene is possibly TRBD1 (6 bases). V gave up 3 bases and J gave up 0 bases, with 15 bases separating them. Germline V gene lookup returns CDR1 SGHAT and CDR2 FQNNGV. This CDR3 spans 17 amino acids. The full variable domain, its missing parts supplied by reference TRBV11-2 and TRBJ1-3, is EAGVAQSPRYKIIEKRQSVAFWCNPISGHATLYWYQQILGQGPKLLIQFQNNGVVDDSQLPKDRFSAERLKGVDSTLKIQPAKLEDSAVYLCASSFGTGISSGNTIYFGEGSWLTVV.

This clonotype has at least ten counts. The CDR3 region is CSARTNPLQETQYF. The DNA for the CDR3 is TGCAGTGCCCGGACTAACCCCCTTCAAGAGACCCAGTACTTC. The chain links TRBV20-1 to TRBJ2-5; a weak D match, TRBD2 (6 bases). Germline CDR1 is DFQATT and CDR2 is SNEGSKA (reference sequence). The CDR3 extends over 14 amino acids. Between the trimmed V and J ends, which lost 6 bases and 2 bases, there was a span of 16 bases.

This clonotype was detected many times. The rearrangement joins TRBV6-2 or TRBV6-3 to TRBJ1-3; a weak D match, TRBD1 (5 bases). Between the trimmed V and J ends, which lost 4 bases and 0 bases, there was a span of 13 bases. Germline CDR1 MNHEY, CDR2 SVGEGT. The CDR3 runs to 16 residues. The CDR3 DNA reads as TGTGCCAGCAGTTCGGGACTGGGGAGCTCTGGAAACACCATATATTTT. Translation: CASSSGLGSSGNTIYF.

This clonotype was observed at least ten times. The chain combines TRBV12-3 or TRBV12-4 with TRBJ2-7; D gene uncertain. Between the trimmed V and J ends, which lost 5 bases and 7 bases, there was a span of 12 bases. The CDR3 runs to 12 residues. The CDR3 protein is CASSPGKVEQYF. The CDR3 DNA reads as TGTGCCAGCAGTCCTGGGAAAGTGGAGCAGTACTTC.

The V gene is TRBV6-2 or TRBV6-3, the J gene TRBJ2-5, with TRBD2 identical over 9 bases. The trim removed 7 bases at V and 5 bases at J, leaving 26 bases unmatched. Germline assignment: CDR1 MNHEY and CDR2 SVGEGT. The CDR3 contains 20 residues. DNA of the CDR3: TGTGCCAGCACCTACCCCGGGACTAGCTATTGGGCTAGCTGGGCGGAGACCCAGTACTTC. It codes for CASTYPGTSYWASWAETQYF.

This clonotype has a count of ten or more. This sequence joins TRBV7-2 and TRBJ2-5; 7 nucleotides line up with TRBD1. After removal of 5 bases from V and 5 bases from J, the junction contained 11 bases not matched to a gene. The CDR3 is 15 residues long. Germline V gives CDR1 SGHTA, CDR2 FQGNSA. This chain's CDR3 is CASSHPGQRYETQYF. CDR3 in DNA: TGTGCCAGCAGCCATCCGGGACAGCGATATGAGACCCAGTACTTC. The full variable domain, completed using reference TRBV7-2 and TRBJ2-5, is GAGVSQSPSNKVTEKGKDVELRCDPISGHTALYWYRQSLGQGLEFLIYFQGNSAPDKSGLPSDRFSAERTGGSVSTLTIQRTQQEDSAVYLCASSHPGQRYETQYFGPGTRLLVL.

At least ten counts were recorded for this clonotype. CDR3 amino acids: CASTPGLAGYEQYF. The CDR3 nucleotides read TGTGCCAGCACCCCGGGACTAGCGGGATACGAGCAGTACTTC. This chain links TRBV7-9 with TRBJ2-7; 13 bases are a match to TRBD2. The CDR3 runs 14 residues. J was trimmed by 4 bases and V by 7 bases; bases with no gene match: 4. CDR1 SEHNR and CDR2 FQNEAQ come from the germline V gene (reference sequence).

This clonotype was seen at least ten times. V gene TRBV20-1 combines with J gene TRBJ1-5; no definite D call. V was cut by 6 bases and J by 3 bases, with 18 bases left in between. The CDR3 spans 15 residues. CDR1 is DFQATT and CDR2 is SNEGSKA in the germline V gene (reference sequence). Here the CDR3 reads CSAGVRRASNQPQHF. The DNA for the CDR3 is TGCAGTGCCGGAGTGAGGAGGGCCTCCAATCAGCCCCAGCATTTT.

This clonotype was detected many times. The J gene is TRBJ1-1, the V gene TRBV12-3 or TRBV12-4; 10 positions agree with TRBD1. The junction had 5 bases not matched to a gene; V was cut back by 6 bases and J by 1 base. The CDR3 covers 15 residues. CDR3 region: CASSPGQGTNTEAFF. For the CDR3, the DNA is TGTGCCAGCAGCCCGGGACAGGGGACGAACACTGAAGCTTTCTTT.

V gene TRBV6-1 combines with J gene TRBJ2-7, with D possibly TRBD1 on 6 matching bases. Germline assignment: CDR1 MNHNS and CDR2 SASEGT. The CDR3 is made up of 13 amino acids. Trimming cost V 5 bases and J 9 bases, with 17 bases left between them. The CDR3 DNA sequence: TGTGCCAGCAGTCAGTACAGGGAATCAAGGCAGTACTTC. Amino acid sequence: CASSQYRESRQYF.

This clonotype has at least ten counts. This chain joins TRBV4-2 and TRBJ1-5; no definite D call. This CDR3 is 14 amino acids long. V was clipped by 2 bases and J by 2 bases, with 7 bases between them. Germline values: CDR1 LGHNA, CDR2 YNFKEQ. CDR3 in amino acids: CASSQLLGNQPQHF. As DNA, the CDR3 is TGTGCCAGCAGCCAACTTTTAGGCAATCAGCCCCAGCATTTT.

Only a few counts were recorded for this clonotype. The gene calls are TRBV12-3 or TRBV12-4 and TRBJ1-2, with 12 nucleotides matching TRBD1. This CDR3 contains 17 residues. Trimming removed 7 bases from V and 4 bases from J; junction bases left unmatched: 13. The chain's CDR3 is CASTGGGQGARGYGYTF. The CDR3 bases are TGTGCCAGCACTGGGGGGGGACAGGGGGCGCGTGGCTATGGCTACACCTTC.

At least ten counts were recorded for this clonotype. V gene TRBV29-1 combines with J gene TRBJ2-7; D uncertain. The V end lost 4 bases, the J end lost 6 bases, and 13 bases lay between the germline ends. This CDR3 has 12 amino acids. Germline-derived CDR1 and CDR2 are SQVTM and ANQGSEA. The CDR3 spells CSVVPGRLEQYF. CDR3 bases: TGCAGCGTTGTTCCAGGTCGGCTCGAGCAGTACTTC.

J is TRBJ1-5 and V is TRBV28, with a possible D match to TRBD1 (5 bases). The CDR3 extends over 15 amino acids. The germline V and J ends were trimmed by 8 bases and 0 bases, with 14 bases remaining between them. The germline V gene has CDR1 MDHEN and CDR2 SYDVKM. CDR3 loop: CASHRTFSSNQPQHF. Here the CDR3 DNA reads TGTGCCAGCCATAGGACATTCAGTAGCAATCAGCCCCAGCATTTT.

This clonotype came up many times. This sequence joins TRBV6-5 and TRBJ1-3; no clear D gene. V was trimmed by 4 bases and J by 9 bases, leaving 16 bases between them. This CDR3 spans 14 amino acids. The germline V gene encodes CDR1 MNHEY and CDR2 SVGAGI. The CDR3 DNA is TGTGCCAGCAGTTCCGAAGGGTGGAATCCCACCATATATTTT. Its translation: CASSSEGWNPTIYF.

This rearrangement joins TRBV12-3 or TRBV12-4 to TRBJ1-1; 8 positions match TRBD1. The CDR3 totals 14 residues. J was trimmed by 5 bases and V by 4 bases; bases with no gene match: 6. DNA of the CDR3: TGTGCCAGCAGTTACGGACAGGGCGTTACTGAAGCTTTCTTT. It codes for CASSYGQGVTEAFF.

This clonotype has at least ten counts. This chain joins TRBV7-3 and TRBJ1-1; 8 positions agree with TRBD1. Germline V CDR1 and CDR2: SGHTA, FQGTGA. The V gene end was trimmed by 4 bases and the J gene end by 9 bases; junction bases not matched to a gene: 4. This CDR3 contains 12 residues. This CDR3 is CASSSTGGQAFF. For the CDR3, the DNA is TGTGCCAGCAGCTCCACAGGGGGTCAAGCTTTCTTT.

This clonotype was picked up many times. The chain has TRBV27 and TRBJ2-7, with D perhaps being TRBD1 or TRBD2 (5 bases each). The ends were cut back, 0 bases at V and 7 bases at J, with 16 bases in the middle. The germline gives CDR1 MNHEY, CDR2 SMNVEV (reference sequence). The CDR3 is 15 residues long. The CDR3 loop is CASSLSWGNLEEQYF. Written as DNA, the CDR3 is TGTGCCAGCAGTTTATCCTGGGGGAACCTCGAGGAGCAGTACTTC.

This clonotype was recorded many times. This chain connects TRBV12-3 or TRBV12-4 to TRBJ2-3; 8 bases map to TRBD1. The CDR3 is made up of 15 amino acids. V lost 8 bases, J lost 2 bases, and 9 bases stayed unmatched. The CDR3 loop reads CASAQDRENTDTQYF. CDR3 in DNA: TGTGCCAGCGCCCAGGACAGGGAAAACACAGATACGCAGTATTTT.

This clonotype was counted once. The chain joins TRBV6-2 or TRBV6-3 to TRBJ2-5, with a weak D call TRBD2 (6 bases). Germline assignment: CDR1 MNHEY and CDR2 SVGEGT. The CDR3 has 14 residues. The ends were cut back, 0 bases at V and 4 bases at J, with 9 bases in the middle. The DNA of the CDR3 is TGTGCCAGCAGTTACTCTGGAGGGCGAGAGACCCAGTACTTC. Residues: CASSYSGGRETQYF.